A selection of T cell receptor beta chains follows, all from one sample in a study of identical twins. TCRdb independently ran MiXCR on the 5' RACE reads; one entry per CDR3 protein. The profile covers about 700,000 distinct CDR3 sequences, with less than 10% appearing a single time and 0.75% to 1% taken by the ten largest. This sample also appeared in a second study, on yellow fever vaccine responses in identical twins.

The sequenced material came from PBMCs. Source of these receptors: a woman aged 18 to 35 in good health. CDR3s include the opening cysteine and the closing phenylalanine or tryptophan. The order of the fields is V gene, D gene, clone size, J gene, CDR3 protein, CDR3 DNA. The D gene is left open where the match is weak. Not all rows give a size; the values are once, few, many and, for expanded clones, a class.

V: TRBV6-2/TRBV6-3; D: TRBD1; size: NA; J: TRBJ2-4; CDR3: CASNRQGEAKNIQYF; DNA: TGTGCCAGCAATCGACAGGGGGAAGCCAAAAACATTCAGTACTTC
V: TRBV27; D: NA; size: many; J: TRBJ2-1; CDR3: CASSLLPKSGNEQFF; DNA: TGTGCCAGCAGTTTACTCCCAAAGTCGGGGAATGAGCAGTTCTTC
V: TRBV4-2; D: NA; size: NA; J: TRBJ2-2; CDR3: CASSQVELGGNTGELFF; DNA: TGTGCCAGCAGCCAAGTGGAGCTTGGGGGGAACACCGGGGAGCTGTTTTTT
V: TRBV4-2; D: NA; size: NA; J: TRBJ1-6; CDR3: CASSQMGGNSPLHF; DNA: TGTGCCAGCAGCCAAATGGGGGGGAATTCACCCCTCCACTTT
V: TRBV6-5; D: NA; size: NA; J: TRBJ1-2; CDR3: CASIISSNYGYTF; DNA: TGTGCCAGCATTATCAGCAGTAACTATGGCTACACCTTC
V: TRBV24-1; D: NA; size: NA; J: TRBJ2-1; CDR3: CATSDAPGTGSHYNEQFF; DNA: TGTGCCACCAGTGATGCACCCGGGACCGGGTCCCATTACAATGAGCAGTTCTTC
V: TRBV5-4; D: TRBD2; size: NA; J: TRBJ2-3; CDR3: CASSFLAGVADTQYF; DNA: TGTGCCAGCAGCTTCCTAGCGGGGGTTGCAGATACGCAGTATTTT
V: TRBV29-1; D: NA; size: few; J: TRBJ2-7; CDR3: CSVSGGPGSGYEQYF; DNA: TGCAGCGTCTCCGGGGGGCCAGGATCAGGGTACGAGCAGTACTTC
V: TRBV6-2/TRBV6-3; D: TRBD1; size: NA; J: TRBJ2-2; CDR3: CASSSVPGTGDGTGELFF; DNA: TGTGCCAGCAGTTCTGTCCCCGGGACAGGGGACGGCACCGGGGAGCTGTTTTTT
V: TRBV7-9; D: NA; size: many; J: TRBJ2-4; CDR3: CASSLESSAKNIQYF; DNA: TGTGCCAGCAGCTTAGAAAGTTCCGCCAAAAACATTCAGTACTTC
V: TRBV5-1; D: TRBD1; size: NA; J: TRBJ2-1; CDR3: CASSSPGQGVLNEQFF; DNA: TGCGCCAGCAGTTCGCCGGGACAGGGTGTGTTGAATGAGCAGTTCTTC
V: TRBV12-3/TRBV12-4; D: NA; size: NA; J: TRBJ2-5; CDR3: CASSLHSEETQYF; DNA: TGTGCCAGCAGTTTACATTCGGAAGAGACCCAGTACTTC
V: TRBV20-1; D: NA; size: many; J: TRBJ2-1; CDR3: CSARESRDPYNEQFF; DNA: TGCAGTGCTAGAGAGAGCCGGGACCCATACAATGAGCAGTTCTTC